Below, 8 T cell receptor beta chains from the same sample are listed, as sequenced in a study of blood T cells in healthy people across ages. Sample-barcoded 5' priming and a J-beta primer mix drove a second PCR of roughly 7 to 11 cycles. TCRdb re-called the 5' RACE reads with MiXCR, one entry per CDR3 protein. The data hold hundreds of thousands of distinct CDR3 sequences, with 40% to 45% observed a single time. The sequenced material came from blood. The receptor source for this set is a man at least 80 years old in good health.

V is TRBV7-2 and J is TRBJ2-1, with a tentative D call TRBD2 (6 bases). Germline values: CDR1 SGHTA, CDR2 FQGNSA. The CDR3 totals 15 residues. The V end lost 4 bases, the J end lost 2 bases, and 12 bases lay between the germline ends. The chain's CDR3 is CASSSAGTPYNEQFF. For the CDR3, the DNA is TGTGCCAGCAGCTCAGCCGGGACTCCCTACAATGAGCAGTTCTTC.

This clonotype was picked up a small number of times. CDR3 nucleotides: TGTGCCAGCAGCAGTTTAGGGTACGACTATGGCTACACCTTC. It encodes CASSSLGYDYGYTF. J is TRBJ1-2 and V is TRBV21-1. TRBV21-1 is a listed pseudogene. This CDR3 spans 14 amino acids.

This clonotype was seen only a few times. The chain is built from TRBV7-2 and TRBJ2-1; a possible D gene is TRBD2 (6 bases). Germline values: CDR1 SGHTA, CDR2 FQGNSA. The CDR3 has 15 residues. V was trimmed by 1 base and J by 3 bases, leaving 10 bases between them. As DNA, the CDR3 is TGTGCCAGCAGCTTAGTTAGCGGAAACTACAATGAGCAGTTCTTC. Its translation: CASSLVSGNYNEQFF.

This clonotype was observed a few times. V gene TRBV5-6 combines with J gene TRBJ2-1; D is unclear. The CDR3 loop spans 15 amino acids. In germline, CDR1 is SGHDT, CDR2 YYEEEE. Trimming cost V 4 bases and J 5 bases, with 16 bases left between them. The CDR3 DNA follows: TGTGCCAGCAGCCCCCTTAACAGCGAGAACAATGAGCAGTTCTTC. It yields the protein CASSPLNSENNEQFF.

This chain links TRBV7-9 with TRBJ1-5, with D unclear. From germline, CDR1 is SEHNR and CDR2 FQNEAQ (reference sequence). The CDR3 sequence is 15 residues long. Trimming left V 1 base short and J 3 bases short, with 10 bases between. The CDR3 DNA is TGTGCCAGCAGCTTAGGTGTTGGACCCAATCAGCCCCAGCATTTT. This codes for CASSLGVGPNQPQHF.

This clonotype was counted at least ten times. The genes are TRBV12-3 or TRBV12-4 and TRBJ2-7; TRBD2 is a possible D gene (5 bases). The length of the CDR3 is 14 residues. Trimming removed 3 bases at V and 3 bases at J, with 12 bases between. In nucleotides, the CDR3 is TGTGCCAGCAGTTTCCTCCAGCGGAGCTACGAGCAGTACTTC. It is translated as CASSFLQRSYEQYF.

This chain links TRBV5-1 with TRBJ2-1; 7 nucleotides agree with TRBD1. Germline V gene lookup returns CDR1 SGHRS and CDR2 YFSETQ. Trimming removed 4 bases from V and 4 bases from J; junction bases left unmatched: 8. This CDR3 region has 15 residues. The CDR3, as DNA: TGCGCCAGCAGCCTGGGACAGAATACTTACAATGAGCAGTTCTTC. This sequence encodes CASSLGQNTYNEQFF.

This clonotype was observed a few times. The rearrangement links TRBV7-2 to TRBJ2-7; 11 bases agree with TRBD2. This CDR3 is built from 16 residues. Germline values: CDR1 SGHTA, CDR2 FQGNSA. V lost 6 bases to trimming and J lost 3 bases; unmatched junction nucleotides: 10. The CDR3 region has the DNA TGTGCCAGCAGTCCTATTAGCGGGGGGGCCGTCTACGAGCAGTACTTC. It is translated as CASSPISGGAVYEQYF.